There are many counts of the clone carrying this TCR beta chain. Germline values: CDR1 MNHNS, CDR2 SASEGT. There are 19 residues in the CDR3. Trimming removed 8 bases at V and 0 bases at J, with 26 bases between. The sample originates from a study of glioma-infiltrating T cells. The iRepertoire nested amplicon-rescue multiplex PCR amplified TCR alpha and beta CDR3s from RNA. TCRdb used MiXCR to reprocess the multiplex PCR reads, holding one entry per CDR3 protein. The repertoire includes fewer than 110,000 distinct CDR3 sequences, around 31% of them detected once, and 44% sits in the top ten. This sequence originates from a human donor with low-grade glioma or glioblastoma, undergoing nonglioma brain surgery, or in good health (not recorded which). This chain links TRBV6-1 with TRBJ1-3; D is uncertain. The sample was glioma tissue, nonneoplastic brain tissue, or PBMCs (not recorded which). The CDR3 here is CASRATRRRVSSSGNTIYF. As DNA, the CDR3 is TGTGCCAGCCGAGCAACAAGAAGACGGGTCTCGAGCTCTGGAAACACCATATATTTT.